The rows below give T cell receptor beta chains drawn from one sample of a study of T cells in Graves' hyperthyroidism and ophthalmopathy. TCRdb analysed the multiplex PCR reads with MiXCR anew, one entry per CDR3 protein. The sample contains hundreds of thousands of distinct CDR3 sequences, 22% of which appear only once. The sample comprised blood. Source of these receptors: a woman aged 70-85 years with Graves' ophthalmopathy. The CDR3 runs from the conserved cysteine through the conserved F or W. A D gene is named only where the DNA matches it firmly. Some rows mark clone size as missing; the rest say once, few, many or name a class of expanded clone.

cdr3_nt	cdr3_aa	v_call	d_call	j_call	clone_size
TGTGCCAGCAGCTTATTAAACAATGAGCAGTTCTTC	CASSLLNNEQFF	TRBV7-2	-	TRBJ2-1	few
TGTGCCAGCAGCCACAGCATTGGCTACACCTTC	CASSHSIGYTF	TRBV6-1	-	TRBJ1-2	few
TGTGCCAGTAAGAGGGGTGTTACTGAAGCTTTCTTT	CASKRGVTEAFF	TRBV19	-	TRBJ1-1	-
TGTGCCAGCAGCTTCCGAACAGGGGTAGGCTACACCTTC	CASSFRTGVGYTF	TRBV7-2	TRBD1	TRBJ1-2	-
TGTGCCAGCAGTATCCAGACGGGTAGCAATCAGCCCCAGCATTTT	CASSIQTGSNQPQHF	TRBV2	-	TRBJ1-5	-
TGTGCCAGCAGTTTAGTTCTGGGCCAGGAGCAGTTCTTC	CASSLVLGQEQFF	TRBV12-3/TRBV12-4	-	TRBJ2-1	many
TGTGCCAGCAGTGGAGGGCTTTACTACGAGCAGTACTTC	CASSGGLYYEQYF	TRBV28	-	TRBJ2-7	many
TGTGCCAGCAGTGACGGGAGTCTCCGTCCCTACGAGCAGTACTTC	CASSDGSLRPYEQYF	TRBV6-1	-	TRBJ2-7	few
TGCGCCAGCAGCCCCGTTCGGGAGGCCAACAATGAGCAGTTCTTC	CASSPVREANNEQFF	TRBV5-1	TRBD2	TRBJ2-1	many
TGTGCCAGCAGCTTAGCGTCAAGTGGACTAGTAAGCACAGATACGCAGTATTTT	CASSLASSGLVSTDTQYF	TRBV7-2	TRBD2	TRBJ2-3	many
TGCGCCAGCAGCCTGGGACAGGGTCTCGGCTACACCTTC	CASSLGQGLGYTF	TRBV5-1	TRBD1	TRBJ1-2	many
TGTGCCAGCAGCCCTAGTATTGTGGGGGCCACTGAAGCTTTCTTT	CASSPSIVGATEAFF	TRBV3-1	-	TRBJ1-1	-
TGTGCCAGCAGCGCAACTAGCGGGAGTGGTAATGAGCAGTTCTTC	CASSATSGSGNEQFF	TRBV6-1	TRBD2	TRBJ2-1	-
TGTGCCAGTAGTACTAACAGGGTCCCCTACAATGAGCAGTTCTTC	CASSTNRVPYNEQFF	TRBV19	-	TRBJ2-1	-
TGTGCCTGGAGTTTTAGCGGGGTAAACAATGAGCAGTTCTTC	CAWSFSGVNNEQFF	TRBV30	TRBD2	TRBJ2-1	-
TGTGCCAGCAGCTTAGTTGTTGCTGCGCGCGCAGATACGCAGTATTTT	CASSLVVAARADTQYF	TRBV11-2	-	TRBJ2-3	many
TGTGCCAGCAGCCAAGATACTAGCGGGAGGCGCGAGCAGTACTTC	CASSQDTSGRREQYF	TRBV4-2	TRBD2	TRBJ2-7	-
TGTGCCATCAGAGGACTGAACTCCTACGAGCAGTACTTC	CAIRGLNSYEQYF	TRBV10-3	-	TRBJ2-7	-
TGTGCCAGCAGCCCCACCCAACTAGCGACCACCTACAATGAGCAGTTCTTC	CASSPTQLATTYNEQFF	TRBV7-8	TRBD2	TRBJ2-1	many
TGCAGTGCTGAATTCAGGTACACAGATACGCAGTATTTT	CSAEFRYTDTQYF	TRBV20-1	-	TRBJ2-3	few
TGTGCCAGCAGTGGAAGGACAGGGCAAAATGAGCAGTTCTTC	CASSGRTGQNEQFF	TRBV2	TRBD1	TRBJ2-1	few
TGTGCCAGCAGTTGGGGACTCCGGACAGGCCCCTCCGAAGCTTTCTTT	CASSWGLRTGPSEAFF	TRBV27	TRBD1	TRBJ1-1	few
TGTGCCAGCAGCCCGGGGGCGGGAGGGCGGAGTGAGCAGTTCTTC	CASSPGAGGRSEQFF	TRBV2	TRBD2	TRBJ2-1	-
TGTGCCAGCAGTTCCTCCCTCAGGGGGCACCTAAACTATGGCTACACCTTC	CASSSSLRGHLNYGYTF	TRBV27	TRBD1	TRBJ1-2	few
TGTGCCAGCAGCTTAGCGCGGGGTGTCGGGACCAGCAATCAGCCCCAGCATTTT	CASSLARGVGTSNQPQHF	TRBV5-6	-	TRBJ1-5	many
TGCAGTGCTAAGGACCTTTATTCCTACGAGCAGTACTTC	CSAKDLYSYEQYF	TRBV20-1	-	TRBJ2-7	-
TGCGCCAGCAGCCAAGTTTTTGGGCCCGACAATGTGCAGTTCTTC	CASSQVFGPDNVQFF	TRBV4-1	-	TRBJ2-1	-
TGTGCCAGCAGTGATACCTACTCTGGAAACACCATATATTTT	CASSDTYSGNTIYF	TRBV2	-	TRBJ1-3	many
TGTGCCATACACACGGGACTTACCTACAATGAGCAGTTCTTC	CAIHTGLTYNEQFF	TRBV10-3	-	TRBJ2-1	once
TGTGCCTGGAGTCCCTCGGGTAACGATCAGTACTTC	CAWSPSGNDQYF	TRBV30	-	TRBJ2-7	many
TGCAGTGCTTCCGGGAGGCCCACCCGAGACAAAAACATTCAGTACTTC	CSASGRPTRDKNIQYF	TRBV20-1	TRBD2	TRBJ2-4	-
TGTGCCAGCAGCCCCGTTCAGGACCACGGCTACAATGAGCAGTTCTTC	CASSPVQDHGYNEQFF	TRBV7-6	-	TRBJ2-1	many
TGTGCCAGCAGCGAACACCTACAGGGGGTCCACGAGCAGTACTTC	CASSEHLQGVHEQYF	TRBV9	TRBD1	TRBJ2-7	-
TGTGCCAGCAGTGGTCATGGCAATCAGCCCCAGCATTTT	CASSGHGNQPQHF	TRBV6-1	-	TRBJ1-5	many
TGTGCCATCAGTAGACTAGCGGGTTACGAGCAGTACTTC	CAISRLAGYEQYF	TRBV10-3	TRBD2	TRBJ2-7	-
TGTGCCAGCAGTGACCAAACAGGGGGCAACACTGAAGCTTTCTTT	CASSDQTGGNTEAFF	TRBV6-1	TRBD1	TRBJ1-1	few
TGTGCCAGCAGTCCAGGGGGCGGCATCGGCTACACCTTC	CASSPGGGIGYTF	TRBV12-3/TRBV12-4	TRBD1	TRBJ1-2	many
TGTGCCAGCACCCTGGGGACAGGGGGCTCGGGCTACACCTTC	CASTLGTGGSGYTF	TRBV12-3/TRBV12-4	TRBD1	TRBJ1-2	few
TGTGCCTGGAGTGTAAGGGAGACAGGGGTCAGGGCAGATACGCAGTATTTT	CAWSVRETGVRADTQYF	TRBV30	TRBD1	TRBJ2-3	few
TGTGCCTGGAGTACAGGGGGTATTTCCTACGAGCAGTACTTC	CAWSTGGISYEQYF	TRBV30	TRBD1	TRBJ2-7	-
TGTGCCAGCAGGGGACAGGGGGTATTGAGCAATCAGCCCCAGCATTTT	CASRGQGVLSNQPQHF	TRBV28	TRBD1	TRBJ1-5	many